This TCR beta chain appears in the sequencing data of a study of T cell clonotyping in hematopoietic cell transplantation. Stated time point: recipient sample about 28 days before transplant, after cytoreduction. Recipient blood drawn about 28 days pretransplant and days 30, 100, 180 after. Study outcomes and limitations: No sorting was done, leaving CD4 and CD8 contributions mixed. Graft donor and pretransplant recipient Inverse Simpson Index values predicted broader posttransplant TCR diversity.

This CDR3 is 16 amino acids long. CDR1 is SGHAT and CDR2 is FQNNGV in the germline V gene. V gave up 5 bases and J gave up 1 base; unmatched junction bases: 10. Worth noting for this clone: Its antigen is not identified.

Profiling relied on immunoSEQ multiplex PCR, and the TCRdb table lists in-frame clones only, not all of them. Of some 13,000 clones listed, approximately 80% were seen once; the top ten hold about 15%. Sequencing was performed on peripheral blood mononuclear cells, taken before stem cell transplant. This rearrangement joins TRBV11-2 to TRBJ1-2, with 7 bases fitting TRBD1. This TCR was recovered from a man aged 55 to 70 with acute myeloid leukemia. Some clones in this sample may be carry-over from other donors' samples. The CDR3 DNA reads TGTGCCAGCAGCCCCGGGACAGCCATATATAACTATGGCTACACCTTC. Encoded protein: CASSPGTAIYNYGYTF.